Below, 6 T cell receptor beta chains from the same sample are listed, as sequenced in a study of cytomegalovirus exposure and HLA in healthy donors. With 60 Vbeta and 13 Jbeta primers, the PCR was carried out. Generated by immunoSEQ multiplex PCR, the TCRdb table keeps only in-frame clones and is missing some. The sample records 150,000 to 200,000 clones, around 77% being singletons. The sample taken for sequencing was PBMCs. These TCRs come from a man aged 55 to 70 in good health and CMV-seronegative.

The chain carries TRBV9 and TRBJ1-4; 7 bases map to TRBD1. Losses at the gene ends were 0 bases for V and 5 bases for J; bases not matched to a gene: 4. The CDR3 covers 15 residues. Germline CDR1 and CDR2: SGDLS and YYNGEE. The CDR3 DNA is TGTGCCAGCAGCGTAGCGGGACAGAAAAATGAAAAACTGTTTTTT. This translates into CASSVAGQKNEKLFF.

This clone was detected a few times. V is TRBV2 and J is TRBJ2-7, with 9 nucleotides matching TRBD1. CDR1 and CDR2 (germline): SNHLY, FYNNEI. The CDR3 runs to 13 residues. V shed 6 bases and J 3 bases; nucleotides not matched to a gene: 3. The chain's CDR3 is CASSLGQGYEQYF. CDR3 nucleotides: TGTGCCAGCAGCCTGGGACAGGGCTACGAGCAGTACTTC. Full variable domain (rest looked up from reference TRBV2 and TRBJ2-7): EPEVTQTPSHQVTQMGQEVILRCVPISNHLYFYWYRQILGQKVEFLVSFYNNEISEKSEIFDDQFSVERPDGSNFTLKIRSTKLEDSAMYFCASSLGQGYEQYFGPGTRLTVT.

V is TRBV25-1 and J is TRBJ2-5; 8 bases line up with TRBD1. The DNA end is more similar to TRBJ2-7, so the J call may be wrong. Germline CDR1 reads MGHDK; CDR2 reads SYGVNS. CDR3 length equals 13 residues. The CDR3 loop reads CASSRTGHYEQYF. CDR3 DNA sequence: TGTGCCAGCAGCAGGACAGGGCACTACGAGCAGTACTTC.

The V call is TRBV4-2, the J call TRBJ2-2; TRBD2 might be the D (5 bases). V gave up 1 base and J gave up 3 bases, with 12 bases separating them. The CDR3 is 16 amino acids. Germline V CDR1 and CDR2: LGHNA, YNFKEQ. The CDR3 coding sequence is TGTGCCAGCAGCCAAGTTCGGCGGGCTGACACCGGGGAGCTGTTTTTT. Translated: CASSQVRRADTGELFF.

V usage is TRBV21-1 and J usage is TRBJ1-2; no DNA check was done on the table's D call, TRBD1. TRBV21-1 is deemed a pseudogene. This CDR3 has 20 amino acids. The CDR3 bases are TGTGCCAGCAGCAAAGGGGGGGAAGAGGGACAGCTAAACGGGAACTATGGCTACACCTTC. Residues: CASSKGGEEGQLNGNYGYTF.

The chain joins TRBV6-6 to TRBJ1-1, with D possibly being TRBD1 (5 bases). V was pared by 6 bases and J by 0 bases, with 14 bases between. The CDR3 covers 15 residues. Per germline, CDR1 MNHNY and CDR2 SVGAGI (reference sequence). The CDR3 loop reads CASSLFDSMNTEAFF. The CDR3 coding sequence is TGTGCCAGCAGCCTTTTCGACAGCATGAACACTGAAGCTTTCTTT.